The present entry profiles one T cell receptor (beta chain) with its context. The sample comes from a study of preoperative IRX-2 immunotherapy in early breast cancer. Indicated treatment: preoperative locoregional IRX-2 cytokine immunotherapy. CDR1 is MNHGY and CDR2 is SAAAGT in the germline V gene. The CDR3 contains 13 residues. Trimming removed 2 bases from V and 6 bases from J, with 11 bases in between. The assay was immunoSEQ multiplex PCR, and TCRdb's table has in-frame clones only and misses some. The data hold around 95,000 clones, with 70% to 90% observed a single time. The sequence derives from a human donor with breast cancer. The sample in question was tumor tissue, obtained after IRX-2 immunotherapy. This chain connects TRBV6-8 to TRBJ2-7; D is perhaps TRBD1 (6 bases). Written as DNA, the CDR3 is TGTGCCAGCAGTTACGAACAGGGATCCGAGCAGTACTTC. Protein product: CASSYEQGSEQYF.